These 12 T cell receptor beta chains came from one sample sequenced in a study of Ad26.COV2.S vaccination and SARS-CoV-2 variants. Here immunoSEQ multiplex PCR was the method, and the copy in TCRdb shows in-frame clones only, minus some. The top ten clones hold around 11% of a sample with 380,000 or so clones, about 88% of them seen once. Treatment indicated: 15 to 20 received Ad26.COV2.S at low or high dose, single or two shots; roughly five received placebo; per-sample allocation not given. Material that was analyzed had been drawn on day 63 after the first vaccine or placebo injection. The input for sequencing was peripheral blood, taken in a trial of Ad26.COV2.S vaccine versus placebo. The receptors shown here come from a person between 18 and 59 years old who received the Ad26.COV2.S COVID-19 vaccine or a placebo.

The table lists this clone with a count of one. The rearrangement joins TRBV4-1 to TRBJ1-3; possibly TRBD1 for D (5 bases). CDR1 is MGHRA, CDR2 YSYEKL, per germline. The CDR3 is 16 residues long. Trimming shortened V by 0 bases and J by 3 bases, and 12 bases separated the two germline ends. This CDR3 is CASSQDSGYYGNTIYF. As DNA, the CDR3 is TGCGCCAGCAGCCAAGACTCAGGGTATTATGGAAACACCATATATTTT.

The chain is built from TRBV6-5 and TRBJ1-1; D possibly corresponds to TRBD1 (5 bases). The CDR3 covers 13 residues. Germline V gene lookup returns CDR1 MNHEY and CDR2 SVGAGI. Trimming stripped 1 base from V and 4 bases from J, with 7 bases between. CDR3 loop: CASSYLGGTEAFF. The CDR3 DNA is TGTGCCAGCAGTTACTTGGGGGGCACTGAAGCTTTCTTT.

The CDR3, as DNA: TGTGCCATCATGCCGGACAGTTACAATGAGCAGTTCTTC. Protein product: CAIMPDSYNEQFF. The chain links TRBV10-3 to TRBJ2-1, with D possibly matching TRBD1 (6 bases). This CDR3 is 13 amino acids long. Trimming cost V 7 bases and J 4 bases, with 11 bases left between them. CDR1 and CDR2 from the germline V gene are ENHRY and SYGVKD.

This clone occurred a few times. The chain joins TRBV19 to TRBJ2-7; 7 bases map to TRBD1. This CDR3 comprises 13 residues. Germline V gives CDR1 LNHDA, CDR2 SQIVND (reference sequence). The V and J ends lost 10 bases and 2 bases, in that order; junction bases with no gene match: 8. CDR3 sequence reads: CATVGDSTYEQYF. Here the CDR3 DNA reads TGTGCCACCGTGGGGGACAGTACCTACGAGCAGTACTTC.

The chain joins TRBV30 to TRBJ1-3; D perhaps matches TRBD1 (5 bases). The CDR3 sequence is 15 residues long. V lost 5 bases and J lost 0, with 14 bases in between. Germline V CDR1 and CDR2: GTSNPN, SVGIG (reference sequence). This CDR3 is CAWERDLGSGNTIYF. CDR3 in DNA: TGTGCCTGGGAACGGGACCTAGGCTCTGGAAACACCATATATTTT.

J is TRBJ2-2 and V is TRBV28; TRBD1 matches at 7 bases. V was pared by 6 bases and J by 3 bases, with 7 bases of the junction left unmatched. Germline V lookup: CDR1 MDHEN, CDR2 SYDVKM. The CDR3 totals 15 residues. CDR3 amino acids: CASSPGQSYTGELFF. CDR3 sequence (DNA): TGTGCCAGCAGCCCGGGACAGAGCTACACCGGGGAGCTGTTTTTT. Supplemented by reference TRBV28 and TRBJ2-2, the full variable domain reads DVKVTQSSRYLVKRTGEKVFLECVQDMDHENMFWYRQDPGLGLRLIYFSYDVKMKEKGDIPEGYSVSREKKERFSLILESASTNQTSMYLCASSPGQSYTGELFFGEGSRLTVL.

The gene calls are TRBV7-9 and TRBJ2-7; tentatively, D is TRBD1 (5 bases). The germline gives CDR1 SEHNR, CDR2 FQNEAQ (reference sequence). The length of the CDR3 is 13 residues. Between the trimmed V and J ends, which lost 3 bases and 7 bases, there was a span of 13 bases. The CDR3: CASSLESQGEQYF. DNA for the CDR3: TGTGCCAGCAGCTTGGAGTCTCAGGGTGAGCAGTACTTC. The whole variable domain, remainder taken from reference TRBV7-9 and TRBJ2-7, is DTGVSQNPRHKITKRGQNVTFRCDPISEHNRLYWYRQTLGQGPEFLTYFQNEAQLEKSRLLSDRFSAERPKGSFSTLEIQRTEQGDSAMYLCASSLESQGEQYFGPGTRLTVT.

This clone was found once. This chain uses TRBV5-1 with TRBJ1-5, with D possibly being TRBD1 (5 bases). This CDR3 comprises 13 residues. Trimming removed 4 bases from V and 6 bases from J, with 11 bases in between. Germline CDR1 SGHRS, CDR2 YFSETQ. The CDR3 sequence is CASSITGGQPQHF. Here the CDR3 DNA reads TGCGCCAGCAGCATAACCGGGGGTCAGCCCCAGCATTTT.

A few counts support this clone. The CDR3 protein is CSVGSSLTYEQYF. Here the CDR3 DNA reads TGCAGCGTTGGATCTAGCCTTACCTACGAGCAGTACTTC. The chain has TRBV29-1 and TRBJ2-7; D is perhaps TRBD2 (5 bases). Trimming cost V 4 bases and J 2 bases, with 12 bases left between them. The CDR3 has 13 amino acids. In germline, CDR1 is SQVTM, CDR2 ANQGSEA.

This clone was observed a few times. V and J are TRBV6-5 and TRBJ1-1; 11 nucleotides match TRBD1. The ends lost 5 bases at V and 8 bases at J; junction bases unmatched: 4. Germline V gene sequence: CDR1 MNHEY, CDR2 SVGAGI. The CDR3 contains 13 residues. This CDR3 is CASSLDRGPEAFF. CDR3 nucleotides: TGTGCCAGCAGTCTGGACAGGGGGCCAGAAGCTTTCTTT.

This chain joins TRBV3-1 (or the pseudogene TRBV3-2) and TRBJ1-5; D unresolved. With 3 bases removed from V and 3 bases from J, the gap between germline ends came to 9 bases. CDR3 length equals 14 residues. CDR1 LGHDT and CDR2 YNNKEL come from the germline V gene (reference sequence). CDR3: CASSHLGPNQPQHF. In DNA, the CDR3 is TGTGCCAGCAGCCATTTGGGTCCCAATCAGCCCCAGCATTTT.

The chain couples TRBV10-3 to TRBJ2-7; D is undetermined. Looked up from germline, CDR1 is ENHRY and CDR2 is SYGVKD. CDR3 length: 15 residues. V was trimmed by 3 bases and J by 0 bases, leaving 12 bases between them. The DNA for the CDR3 is TGTGCCATCAGTGAAAATGCACTTAGCTCCTACGAGCAGTACTTC. This gives the protein CAISENALSSYEQYF.